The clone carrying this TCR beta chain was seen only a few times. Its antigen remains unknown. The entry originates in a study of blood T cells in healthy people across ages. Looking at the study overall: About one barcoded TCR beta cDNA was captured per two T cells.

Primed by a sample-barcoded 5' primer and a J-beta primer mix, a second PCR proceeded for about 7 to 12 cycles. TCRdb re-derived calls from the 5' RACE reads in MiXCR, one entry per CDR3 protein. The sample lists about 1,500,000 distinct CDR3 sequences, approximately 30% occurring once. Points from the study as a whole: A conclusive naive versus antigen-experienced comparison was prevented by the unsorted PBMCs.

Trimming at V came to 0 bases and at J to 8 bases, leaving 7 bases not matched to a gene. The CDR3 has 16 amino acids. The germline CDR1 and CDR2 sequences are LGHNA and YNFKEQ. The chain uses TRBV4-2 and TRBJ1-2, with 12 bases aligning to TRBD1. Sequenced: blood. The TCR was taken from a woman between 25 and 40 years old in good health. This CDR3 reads CASSQDGGQGALGYTF. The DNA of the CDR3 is TGTGCCAGCAGCCAAGATGGGGGACAGGGGGCTCTGGGCTACACCTTC.